This TCR beta chain was identified in a study of T cell changes during pregnancy in multiple sclerosis. The CDR3 spans 13 residues. Trimming shortened V by 9 bases and J by 5 bases, and 14 bases separated the two germline ends. Germline V gene data show CDR1 as MDHEN and CDR2 as SYDVKM. Profiled with immunoSEQ multiplex PCR; TCRdb holds only in-frame clones, not every one. The sample yields over 70,000 clones, 94% seen once. Sequenced here: peripheral blood, sampled in the third trimester of pregnancy. The receptor was derived from a female donor with multiple sclerosis, enrolled in a pregnancy study. The J gene is TRBJ1-5, the V gene TRBV28; tentative D call: TRBD1 (5 bases). As DNA, the CDR3 is TGTGCCAGTCGTCCTGGGGCCCATCAGCCCCAGCATTTT. This gives the protein CASRPGAHQPQHF.